The sequence of this T cell receptor beta chain was determined in a study of blood T cells in healthy people across ages. Broader study findings: Naive T cell percentage strongly correlated with TCR beta diversity. With age, beta diversity per million T cells declined roughly linearly, significantly by about 40.

As regards this clonotype: The antigen remains unidentified.

The CDR3 sequence is 15 residues long. Germline CDR1 and CDR2: MNHEY and SVGAGI. The V end lost 5 bases, the J end lost 4 bases, and 18 bases lay between the germline ends. A sample-barcoded 5' primer and a J-beta primer mix were used in a second PCR of about 7 to 11 cycles. A 12-random-nucleotide template-switch adaptor tagged each cDNA molecule. A single record per CDR3 protein comes from TCRdb applying MiXCR to the 5' RACE reads. Found here are hundreds of thousands of distinct CDR3 sequences, 40% to 50% of them singletons; the top ten hold approximately 20%. This receptor was identified in a man aged 55-75 years in good health. The chain joins TRBV6-5 to TRBJ2-7, with D perhaps TRBD1 or TRBD2 (6 bases each). The sequenced sample was blood. In nucleotides, the CDR3 is TGTGCCAGCAGTACTACCGCGACAGGAGGGTACGAGCAGTACTTC. Amino acids: CASSTTATGGYEQYF.